This entry describes one T cell receptor beta chain. Some clones are missing from TCRdb's copy, which holds only in-frame ones; the method was immunoSEQ multiplex PCR. The sample lists about 110,000 clones, just under 95% occurring once. This sample is drawn from a study of T cell changes during pregnancy in multiple sclerosis. The CDR3 length is 15 residues. In germline, CDR1 is PRHDT, CDR2 FYEKMQ (reference sequence). With V trimmed by 5 bases and J by 4 bases, 10 bases remained unmatched. The sequence came from a female donor in good health, enrolled as a control in a pregnancy study. The material was peripheral blood, obtained in the third trimester of pregnancy. The chain carries TRBV13 and TRBJ2-7; 8 bases are shared with TRBD1. The CDR3 here is CASSAAGQGEYEQYF. CDR3 nucleotides: TGTGCCAGCAGCGCTGCCGGACAGGGTGAATACGAGCAGTACTTC. Full variable domain (rest looked up from reference TRBV13 and TRBJ2-7): AAGVIQSPRHLIKEKRETATLKCYPIPRHDTVYWYQQGPGQDPQFLISFYEKMQSDKGSIPDRFSAQQFSDYHSELNMSSLELGDSALYFCASSAAGQGEYEQYFGPGTRLTVT.